One TCR beta chain is described in this entry. The antigen is unknown. The data were obtained in a study of graft-versus-host responses after intestinal transplantation. Looking at the study overall: As for transplant type, recipients had multivisceral, liver-intestinal, or isolated intestinal grafts. Whole-study results and caveats: Among recipient marrow samples, GvH clones were found; some appeared first in ileum or blood. Early post-transplant HvG declines were associated with peak circulating GvH clone levels. Within the allografts of patients who had graft-donor T cell macrochimerism, graft-versus-host to host-versus-graft clonal ratios were high.

The V and J ends lost 1 base and 5 bases respectively, with 11 bases between them. The CDR3 sequence is 13 residues long. Germline V lookup: CDR1 GTSNPN, CDR2 SVGIG (reference sequence). Libraries were prepared by immunoSEQ multiplex PCR; TCRdb keeps only in-frame clonotypes and omits some of them. Of about 90,000 clones in the sample, around 93% were seen once. The chain has TRBV30 and TRBJ2-5, with a possible D match to TRBD2 (7 bases). This clonotype was sampled from a human donor who was the organ donor for an intestinal transplant. Specimen: unstimulated CD4+ T cells sorted from spleen or lymph node cells, collected before transplant. CDR3 sequence: CAWSGGGWETQYF. CDR3 DNA: TGTGCCTGGAGTGGGGGGGGCTGGGAGACCCAGTACTTC.